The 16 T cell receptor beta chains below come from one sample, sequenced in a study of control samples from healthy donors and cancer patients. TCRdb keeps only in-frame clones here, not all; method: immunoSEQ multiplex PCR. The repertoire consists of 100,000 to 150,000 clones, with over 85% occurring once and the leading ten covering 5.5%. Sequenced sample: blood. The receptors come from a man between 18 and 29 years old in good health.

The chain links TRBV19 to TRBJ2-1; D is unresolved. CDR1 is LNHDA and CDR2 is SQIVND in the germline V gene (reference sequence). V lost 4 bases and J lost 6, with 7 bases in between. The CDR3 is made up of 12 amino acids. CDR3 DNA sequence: TGTGCCAGTAGTAGCAGGATCAATGAGCAGTTCTTC. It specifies CASSSRINEQFF.

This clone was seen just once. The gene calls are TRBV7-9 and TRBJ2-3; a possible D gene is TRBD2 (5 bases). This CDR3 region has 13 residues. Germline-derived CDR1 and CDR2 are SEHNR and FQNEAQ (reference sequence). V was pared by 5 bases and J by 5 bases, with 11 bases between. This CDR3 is CASSLGLRDTQYF. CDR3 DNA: TGTGCCAGCAGCCTCGGACTCAGAGATACGCAGTATTTT.

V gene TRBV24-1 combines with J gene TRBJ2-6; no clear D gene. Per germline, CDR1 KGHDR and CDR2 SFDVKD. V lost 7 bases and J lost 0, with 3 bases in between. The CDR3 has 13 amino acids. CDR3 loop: CATSASGANVLTF. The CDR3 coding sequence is TGTGCCACCAGCGCCTCTGGGGCCAACGTCCTGACTTTC.

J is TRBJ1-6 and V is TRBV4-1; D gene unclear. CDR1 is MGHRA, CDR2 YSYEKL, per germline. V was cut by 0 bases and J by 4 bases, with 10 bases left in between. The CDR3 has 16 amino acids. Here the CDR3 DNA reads TGCGCCAGCAGCCAAGAAAGGACCACATATAATTCACCCCTCCACTTT. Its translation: CASSQERTTYNSPLHF.

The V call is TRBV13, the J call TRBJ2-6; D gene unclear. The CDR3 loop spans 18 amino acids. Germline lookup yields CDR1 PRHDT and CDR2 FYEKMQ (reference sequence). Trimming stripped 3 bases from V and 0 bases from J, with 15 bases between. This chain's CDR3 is CASSFYWAPDSGANVLTF. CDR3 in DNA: TGTGCCAGCAGCTTCTATTGGGCACCGGACTCTGGGGCCAACGTCCTGACTTTC.

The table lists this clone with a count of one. The CDR3 DNA follows: TGTGCCAGCAGCCGAGGAGGGAACATTCAGTACTTC. The encoded protein is CASSRGGNIQYF. The gene calls are TRBV7-9 and TRBJ2-4; TRBD2 is a possible D gene (6 bases). Looked up from germline, CDR1 is SEHNR and CDR2 is FQNEAQ (reference sequence). Trimming removed 5 bases at V and 7 bases at J, with 9 bases between. This CDR3 contains 12 residues.

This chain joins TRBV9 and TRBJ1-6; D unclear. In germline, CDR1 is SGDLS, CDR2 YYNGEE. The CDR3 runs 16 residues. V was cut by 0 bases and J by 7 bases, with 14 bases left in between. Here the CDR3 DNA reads TGTGCCAGCAGCGTAGCTCAGCGAGCCACAAATTCACCCCTCCACTTT. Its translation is CASSVAQRATNSPLHF.

CDR3 sequence (DNA): TGTGCCAGCAGTTACCGACAGGGTCTGGATGGCTACACCTTC. Its protein product is CASSYRQGLDGYTF. The chain couples TRBV6-5 to TRBJ1-2; 7 bases fit TRBD1. This CDR3 is 14 amino acids long. CDR1 and CDR2 (germline): MNHEY, SVGAGI. With 2 bases clipped from V and 6 bases from J, the junction kept 6 bases outside the gene matches.

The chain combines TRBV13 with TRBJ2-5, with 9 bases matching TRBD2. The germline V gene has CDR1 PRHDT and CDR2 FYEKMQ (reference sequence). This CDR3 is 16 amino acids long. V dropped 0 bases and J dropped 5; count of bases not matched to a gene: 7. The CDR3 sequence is CASSLGWRGGRETQYF. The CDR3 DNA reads TGTGCCAGCAGCTTAGGATGGCGGGGGGGCCGGGAGACCCAGTACTTC.

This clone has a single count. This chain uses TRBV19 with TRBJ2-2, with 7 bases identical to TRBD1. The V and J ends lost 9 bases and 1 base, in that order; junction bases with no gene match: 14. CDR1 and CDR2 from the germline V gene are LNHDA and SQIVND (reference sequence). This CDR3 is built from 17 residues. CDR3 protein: CASREETTGWNTGELFF. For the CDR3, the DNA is TGTGCCAGCCGGGAAGAGACGACAGGGTGGAACACCGGGGAGCTGTTTTTT.

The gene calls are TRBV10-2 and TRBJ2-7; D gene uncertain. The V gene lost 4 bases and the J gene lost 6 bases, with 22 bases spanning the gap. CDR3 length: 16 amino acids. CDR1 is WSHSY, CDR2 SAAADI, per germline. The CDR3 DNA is TGCGCCAGCAGTGCACTACAGATCATAAACTTGGGCGAGCAGTACTTC. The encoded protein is CASSALQIINLGEQYF.

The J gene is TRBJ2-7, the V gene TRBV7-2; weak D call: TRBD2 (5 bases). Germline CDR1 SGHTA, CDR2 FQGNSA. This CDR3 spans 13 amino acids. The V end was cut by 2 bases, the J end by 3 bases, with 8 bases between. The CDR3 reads CASSLSGVYEQYF. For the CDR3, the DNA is TGTGCCAGCAGCTTATCCGGGGTCTACGAGCAGTACTTC.

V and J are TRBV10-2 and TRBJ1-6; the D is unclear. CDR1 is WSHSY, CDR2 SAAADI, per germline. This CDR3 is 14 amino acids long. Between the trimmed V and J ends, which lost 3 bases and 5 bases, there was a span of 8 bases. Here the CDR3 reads CASSDWQNNSPLHF. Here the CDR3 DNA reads TGCGCCAGCAGTGATTGGCAAAATAATTCACCCCTCCACTTT.

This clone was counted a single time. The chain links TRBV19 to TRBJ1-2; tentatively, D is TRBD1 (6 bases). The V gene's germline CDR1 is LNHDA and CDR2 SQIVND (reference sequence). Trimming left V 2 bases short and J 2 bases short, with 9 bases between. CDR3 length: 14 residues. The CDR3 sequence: CASSIWQGNYGYTF. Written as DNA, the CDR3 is TGTGCCAGTAGTATATGGCAGGGGAACTATGGCTACACCTTC.

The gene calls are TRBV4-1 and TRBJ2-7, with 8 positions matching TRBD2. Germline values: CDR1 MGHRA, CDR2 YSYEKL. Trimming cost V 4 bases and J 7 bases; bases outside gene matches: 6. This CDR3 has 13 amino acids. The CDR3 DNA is TGCGCCAGCAGCCCCGGGGGGGCCTGGGAGCAGTACTTC. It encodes CASSPGGAWEQYF.

The CDR3 loop is CASRPEPGSPLHF. Written as DNA, the CDR3 is TGTGCCAGCAGACCGGAACCGGGGTCACCCCTCCACTTT. This chain connects TRBV27 to TRBJ1-6, with no clear D. CDR1 is MNHEY, CDR2 SMNVEV, per germline (reference sequence). This CDR3 contains 13 residues. V dropped 6 bases and J dropped 10 bases, with 13 bases sitting between them.